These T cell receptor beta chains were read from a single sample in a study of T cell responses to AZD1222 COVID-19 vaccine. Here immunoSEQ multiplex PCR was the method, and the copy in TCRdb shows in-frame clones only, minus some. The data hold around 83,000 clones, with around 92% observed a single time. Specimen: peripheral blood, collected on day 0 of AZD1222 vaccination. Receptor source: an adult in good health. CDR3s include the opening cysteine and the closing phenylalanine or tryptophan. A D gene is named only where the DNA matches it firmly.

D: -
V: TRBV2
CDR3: CASSPGRASYEQYF

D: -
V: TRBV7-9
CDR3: CASSLVGNRDTQYF

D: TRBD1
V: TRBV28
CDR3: CASSSSGTGVYEQYF

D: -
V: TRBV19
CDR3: CASSISQVVETQYF

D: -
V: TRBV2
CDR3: CASSEARGSYNSPLHF

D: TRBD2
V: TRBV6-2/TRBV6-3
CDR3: CASSSWGGRVEQYF

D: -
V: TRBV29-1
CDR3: CSVGWGSPGTQYF

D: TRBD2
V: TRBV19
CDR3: CASTSAGGSYHELNEQFF

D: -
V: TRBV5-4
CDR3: CASSFTGANSPLHF

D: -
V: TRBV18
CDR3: CASSPPPGGENTEAFF

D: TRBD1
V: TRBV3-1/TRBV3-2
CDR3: CASSHRQGGTEAFF

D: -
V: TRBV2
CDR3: CAGSGTGRYGQFF

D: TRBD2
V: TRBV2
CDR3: CASRWLAGGQETQYF

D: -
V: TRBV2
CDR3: CASSEGSRAGAGELFF

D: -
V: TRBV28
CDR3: CATSLVLGTDTQYF

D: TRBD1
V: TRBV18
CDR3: CASSPWDRGEETQYF

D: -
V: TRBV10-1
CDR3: CASSSRAYNEQFF

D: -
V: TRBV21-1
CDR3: CASALGRTQYF

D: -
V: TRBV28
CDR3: CASLKLGAEAFF

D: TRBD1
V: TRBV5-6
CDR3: CASSLGTGAYEQYF

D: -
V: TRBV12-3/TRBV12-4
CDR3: CASSLGWEKLFF

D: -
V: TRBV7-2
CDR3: CASSLDSEAKTQYF

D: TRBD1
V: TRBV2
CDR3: CASSPGQGTYYEQYF